This TCR beta chain was documented in a study of shared clonotypes between healthy human individuals. About the research overall: Contributing individuals were a couple of females and a few males aged 18 to 49.

Sequencing was performed with immunoSEQ multiplex PCR; in TCRdb, only in-frame clones are kept and a portion is missing. The sample yields a few million clones, roughly nine tenths seen once. The CDR3 consists of 13 residues. The germline V gene encodes CDR1 SGHRS and CDR2 YFSETQ. Trimming removed 3 bases from V and 4 bases from J, with 11 bases in between. Sequencing input: naive CD4+ T cells sorted from blood. Subset meaning: CD45RA+ positively selected. The genes are TRBV5-1 and TRBJ2-7, with D unresolved. This sequence originates from a man between 18 and 29 years old in good health. CDR3 residues: CASSSSIGYEQYF. CDR3 in DNA: TGCGCCAGCAGCTCATCCATAGGGTACGAGCAGTACTTC.